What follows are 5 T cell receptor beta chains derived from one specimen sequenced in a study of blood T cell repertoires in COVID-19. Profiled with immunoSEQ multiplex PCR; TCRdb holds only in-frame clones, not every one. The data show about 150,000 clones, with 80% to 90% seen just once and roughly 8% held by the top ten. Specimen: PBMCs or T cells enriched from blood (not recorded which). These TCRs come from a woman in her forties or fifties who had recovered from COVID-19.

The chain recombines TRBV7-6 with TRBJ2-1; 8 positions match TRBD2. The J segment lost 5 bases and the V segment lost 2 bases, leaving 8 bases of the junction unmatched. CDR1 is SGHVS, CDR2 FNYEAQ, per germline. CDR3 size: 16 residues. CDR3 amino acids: CASSLPVAGQNNEQFF. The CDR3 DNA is TGTGCCAGCAGCTTACCCGTAGCGGGGCAAAACAATGAGCAGTTCTTC.

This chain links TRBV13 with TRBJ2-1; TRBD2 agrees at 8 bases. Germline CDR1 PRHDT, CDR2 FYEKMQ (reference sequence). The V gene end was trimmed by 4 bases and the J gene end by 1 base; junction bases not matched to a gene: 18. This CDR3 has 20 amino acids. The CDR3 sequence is CASSYQRRQYTSGSYNEQFF. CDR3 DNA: TGTGCCAGCAGCTACCAACGCAGACAGTACACTAGCGGATCCTACAATGAGCAGTTCTTC.

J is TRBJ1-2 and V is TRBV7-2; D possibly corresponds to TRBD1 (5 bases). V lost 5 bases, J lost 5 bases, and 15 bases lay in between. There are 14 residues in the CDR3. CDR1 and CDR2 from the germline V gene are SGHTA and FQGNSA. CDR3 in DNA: TGTGCCAGCAGCATCACAGGAAGTAGTTATGGCTACACCTTC. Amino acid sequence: CASSITGSSYGYTF.

DNA of the CDR3: TGTGCCAGCAGTTTCGGAGGCAATCAGCCCCAGCATTTT. Translated: CASSFGGNQPQHF. V usage is TRBV28 and J usage is TRBJ1-5; no firm D call. Trimming took 3 bases from V and 2 from J, leaving 5 bases between them. CDR3 length: 13 residues. Germline CDR1 reads MDHEN; CDR2 reads SYDVKM.

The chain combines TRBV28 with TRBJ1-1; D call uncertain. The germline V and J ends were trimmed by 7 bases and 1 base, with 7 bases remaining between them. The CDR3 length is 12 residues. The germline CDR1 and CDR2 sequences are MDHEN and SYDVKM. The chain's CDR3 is CASKEGNTEAFF. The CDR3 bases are TGTGCCAGCAAAGAGGGGAACACTGAAGCTTTCTTT.